This T cell receptor beta chain was sequenced during a study of blood T cell repertoires in COVID-19. Overall study context: The analysed material was cDNA or gDNA that came from T cells, B-cell-depleted T cells, or PBMCs.

As handled by the study authors: Scientists estimated how many nucleated cells there were by amplifying reference gene primers. TCRdb's table, derived via immunoSEQ multiplex PCR, lists solely in-frame clones and lacks some. The V and J calls and the clone size are those of that table, but D and trimming were determined from the DNA. The data contain just over 150,000 clones, 88% of them singletons. CDR1 is SGHRS and CDR2 is YFSETQ in the germline V gene. The CDR3 has 15 residues. V gave up 0 bases and J gave up 2 bases, with 6 bases separating them. The material sequenced was peripheral blood. V gene TRBV5-1 combines with J gene TRBJ2-6; no firm D call. The clonotype was recovered from a woman between 70 and 85 years old with acute or convalescent COVID-19. CDR3 sequence: CASSLVPTGANVLTF. CDR3 sequence (DNA): TGCGCCAGCAGCTTGGTTCCAACTGGGGCCAACGTCCTGACTTTC.